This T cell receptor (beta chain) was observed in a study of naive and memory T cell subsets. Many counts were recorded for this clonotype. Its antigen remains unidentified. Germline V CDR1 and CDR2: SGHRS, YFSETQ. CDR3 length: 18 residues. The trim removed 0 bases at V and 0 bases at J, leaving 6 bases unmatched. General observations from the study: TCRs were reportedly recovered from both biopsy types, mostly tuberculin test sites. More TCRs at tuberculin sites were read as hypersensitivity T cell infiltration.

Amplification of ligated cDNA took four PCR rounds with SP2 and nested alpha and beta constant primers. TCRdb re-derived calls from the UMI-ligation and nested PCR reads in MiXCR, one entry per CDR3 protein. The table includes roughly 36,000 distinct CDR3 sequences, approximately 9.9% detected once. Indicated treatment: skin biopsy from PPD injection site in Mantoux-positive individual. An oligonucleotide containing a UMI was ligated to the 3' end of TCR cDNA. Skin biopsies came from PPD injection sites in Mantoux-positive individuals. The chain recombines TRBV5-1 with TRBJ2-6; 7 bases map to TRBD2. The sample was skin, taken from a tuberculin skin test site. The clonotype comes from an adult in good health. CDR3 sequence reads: CASSLGPGGPSGANVLTF. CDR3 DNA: TGCGCCAGCAGCTTGGGGCCGGGAGGCCCCTCTGGGGCCAACGTCCTGACTTTC.